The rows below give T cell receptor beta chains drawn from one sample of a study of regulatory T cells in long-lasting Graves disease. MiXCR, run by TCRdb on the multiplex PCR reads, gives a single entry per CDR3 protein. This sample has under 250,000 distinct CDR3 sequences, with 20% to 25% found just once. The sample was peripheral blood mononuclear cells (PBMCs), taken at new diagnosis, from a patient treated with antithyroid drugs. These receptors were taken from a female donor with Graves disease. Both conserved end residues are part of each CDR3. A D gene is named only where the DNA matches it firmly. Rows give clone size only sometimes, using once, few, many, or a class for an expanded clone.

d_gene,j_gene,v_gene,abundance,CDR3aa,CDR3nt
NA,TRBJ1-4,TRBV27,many,CASSPGGLMGKLFF,TGTGCCAGCAGTCCGGGCGGACTTATGGGAAAACTGTTTTTT
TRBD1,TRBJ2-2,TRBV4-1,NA,CASSQAGTGESGELFF,TGCGCCAGCAGCCAGGCGGGGACAGGGGAGTCCGGGGAGCTGTTTTTT
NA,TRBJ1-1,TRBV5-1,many,CASSLDRLRTEAFF,TGCGCCAGCAGCTTGGACAGGCTGAGGACTGAAGCTTTCTTT
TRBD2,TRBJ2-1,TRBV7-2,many,CASSPRGVYNEQFF,TGTGCCAGCAGCCCGCGGGGGGTCTACAATGAGCAGTTCTTC
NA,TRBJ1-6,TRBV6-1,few,CASFWGPSKDSPLHF,TGTGCCAGCTTCTGGGGGCCCAGCAAGGATTCACCCCTCCACTTT
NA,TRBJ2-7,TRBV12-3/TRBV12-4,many,CASSYGYAPAYEQYF,TGTGCCAGCAGTTACGGTTACGCTCCCGCCTACGAGCAGTACTTC
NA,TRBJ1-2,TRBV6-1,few,CASSNYQRQTKRGYTF,TGTGCCAGCAGCAACTACCAAAGACAGACGAAAAGGGGCTACACCTTC
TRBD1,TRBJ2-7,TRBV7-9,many,CASSPTTTGGSYEQYF,TGTGCCAGCAGCCCGACAACGACAGGGGGCTCCTACGAGCAGTACTTC
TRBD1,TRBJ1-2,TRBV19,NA,CASAPRQGWDGGYTF,TGTGCCAGTGCCCCCCGACAGGGCTGGGATGGTGGCTACACCTTC
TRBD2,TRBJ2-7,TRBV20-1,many,CSAREPRTSGEPEITAQYF,TGCAGTGCTAGAGAGCCCAGGACTAGCGGGGAACCCGAAATCACCGCGCAGTACTTC
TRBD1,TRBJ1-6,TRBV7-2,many,CASTLFDRAGFGNSPLHF,TGTGCCAGCACCCTCTTTGACAGGGCAGGGTTTGGTAATTCACCCCTCCACTTT
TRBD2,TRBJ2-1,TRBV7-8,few,CASSAWTSGYNEQFF,TGTGCCAGCAGCGCATGGACTAGCGGTTACAATGAGCAGTTCTTC
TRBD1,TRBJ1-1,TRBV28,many,CASTIPLAGTGNTEAFF,TGTGCCAGCACCATCCCCCTCGCCGGGACAGGGAACACTGAAGCTTTCTTT
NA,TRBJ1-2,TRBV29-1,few,CSVSLSSGSPYGYTF,TGCAGCGTGTCTCTCTCGTCAGGGTCGCCCTATGGCTACACCTTC
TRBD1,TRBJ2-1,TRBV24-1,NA,CATSDPTGKRHNEQFF,TGTGCCACCAGTGATCCGACAGGGAAACGTCACAATGAGCAGTTCTTC
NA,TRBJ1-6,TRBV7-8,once,CASSLNPNSPLHF,TGTGCCAGCAGCTTAAACCCTAATTCACCCCTCCACTTT
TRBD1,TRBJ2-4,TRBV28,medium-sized,CASRYSQGDIQYF,TGTGCCAGCAGGTACTCCCAGGGGGACATTCAGTACTTC
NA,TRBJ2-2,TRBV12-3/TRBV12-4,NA,CASRRRILTTGELFF,TGTGCCAGCAGGCGGAGGATCCTAACAACCGGGGAGCTGTTTTTT
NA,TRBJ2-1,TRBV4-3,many,CASSQEGRNEQFF,TGCGCCAGCAGCCAAGAAGGTCGCAATGAGCAGTTCTTC
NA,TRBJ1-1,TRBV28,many,CASSPSGRGGKAEAFF,TGTGCCAGCAGTCCCTCCGGGAGGGGAGGTAAGGCTGAAGCTTTCTTT
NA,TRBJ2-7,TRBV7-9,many,CASSPRGRESFYEQYF,TGTGCCAGCAGCCCGAGGGGCAGGGAGTCTTTCTACGAGCAGTACTTC
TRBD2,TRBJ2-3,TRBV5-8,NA,CASGGGGLAVADTQYF,TGTGCCAGCGGCGGGGGGGGACTAGCGGTGGCAGATACGCAGTATTTT
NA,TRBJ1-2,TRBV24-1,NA,CATSDSGTDDYGYTF,TGTGCCACCAGTGATTCTGGGACCGACGATTATGGCTACACCTTC
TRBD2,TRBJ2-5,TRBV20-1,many,CSARGLLAGASYQETQYF,TGCAGTGCTAGAGGGCTACTAGCGGGGGCATCGTACCAAGAGACCCAGTACTTC
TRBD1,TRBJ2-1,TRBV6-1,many,CASSEGQFYNEQFF,TGTGCCAGCAGTGAGGGACAGTTCTACAATGAGCAGTTCTTC
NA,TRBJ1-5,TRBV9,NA,CASSVGGASNQPQHF,TGTGCCAGCAGCGTAGGGGGGGCGAGCAATCAGCCCCAGCATTTT
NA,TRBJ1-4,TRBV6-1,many,CASRRDLVGELFF,TGTGCCAGCAGGAGGGACCTAGTAGGGGAACTGTTTTTT
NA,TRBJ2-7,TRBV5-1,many,CANKWQGGYEQYF,TGCGCCAACAAATGGCAGGGAGGCTACGAGCAGTACTTC
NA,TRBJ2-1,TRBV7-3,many,CASSRGVGGYNEQFF,TGTGCCAGCAGCCGTGGCGTTGGGGGGTACAATGAGCAGTTCTTC
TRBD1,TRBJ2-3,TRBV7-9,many,CASTTGTSTDTQYF,TGTGCCAGCACGACAGGGACGAGCACAGATACGCAGTATTTT
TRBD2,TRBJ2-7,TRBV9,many,CASSVAPAGEYEQYF,TGTGCCAGCAGCGTAGCTCCAGCGGGAGAATACGAGCAGTACTTC
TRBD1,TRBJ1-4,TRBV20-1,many,CSAPDRDFRNLFF,TGCAGTGCACCGGACAGGGACTTCCGTAATCTGTTTTTT
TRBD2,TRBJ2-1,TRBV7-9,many,CASSRTSGGYNEQFF,TGTGCCAGCAGTCGAACTAGCGGGGGGTACAATGAGCAGTTCTTC
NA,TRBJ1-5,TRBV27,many,CASSQGTGEQPQHF,TGTGCCAGCAGTCAAGGGACTGGGGAGCAGCCCCAGCATTTT
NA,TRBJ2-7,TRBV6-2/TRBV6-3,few,CASGRGGEQYF,TGTGCCAGCGGCAGGGGAGGCGAGCAGTACTTC
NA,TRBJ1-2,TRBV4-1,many,CASSQDSTGMIGYTF,TGCGCCAGCAGCCAAGATAGCACAGGGATGATTGGCTACACCTTC
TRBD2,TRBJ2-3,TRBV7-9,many,CASSLASGRSTDTQYF,TGTGCCAGCAGCTTAGCTAGCGGGCGTAGCACAGATACGCAGTATTTT